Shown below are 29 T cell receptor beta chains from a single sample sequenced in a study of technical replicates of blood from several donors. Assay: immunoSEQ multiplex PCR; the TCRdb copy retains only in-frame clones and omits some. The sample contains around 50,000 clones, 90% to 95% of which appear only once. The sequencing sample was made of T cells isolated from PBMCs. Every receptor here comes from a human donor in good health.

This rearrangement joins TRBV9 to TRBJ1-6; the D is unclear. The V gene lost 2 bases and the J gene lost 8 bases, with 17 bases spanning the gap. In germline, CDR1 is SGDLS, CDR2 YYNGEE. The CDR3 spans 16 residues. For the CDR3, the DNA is TGTGCCAGCAGCGTCGCCCCAACGAGGGCTGATTCACCCCTCCACTTT. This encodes CASSVAPTRADSPLHF.

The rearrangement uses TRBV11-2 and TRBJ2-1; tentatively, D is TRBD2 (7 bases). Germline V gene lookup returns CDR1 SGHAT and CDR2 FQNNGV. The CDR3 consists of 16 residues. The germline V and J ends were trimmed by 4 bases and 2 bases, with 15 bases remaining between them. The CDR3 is CASSSEGGGPYNEQFF. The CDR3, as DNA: TGTGCCAGCAGCTCGGAGGGGGGAGGGCCCTACAATGAGCAGTTCTTC.

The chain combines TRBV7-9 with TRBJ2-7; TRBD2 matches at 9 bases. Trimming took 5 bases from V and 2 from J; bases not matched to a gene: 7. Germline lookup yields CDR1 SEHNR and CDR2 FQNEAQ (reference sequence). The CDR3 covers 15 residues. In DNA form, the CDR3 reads TGTGCCAGCAGCCGCTCTCTAGCGGGACCCTACGAGCAGTACTTC. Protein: CASSRSLAGPYEQYF.

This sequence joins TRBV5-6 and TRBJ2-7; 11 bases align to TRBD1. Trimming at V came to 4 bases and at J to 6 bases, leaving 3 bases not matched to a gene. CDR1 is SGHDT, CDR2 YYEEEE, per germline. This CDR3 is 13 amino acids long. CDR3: CASSGDRGFEQYF. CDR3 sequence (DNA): TGTGCCAGCAGCGGGGACAGGGGGTTCGAGCAGTACTTC.

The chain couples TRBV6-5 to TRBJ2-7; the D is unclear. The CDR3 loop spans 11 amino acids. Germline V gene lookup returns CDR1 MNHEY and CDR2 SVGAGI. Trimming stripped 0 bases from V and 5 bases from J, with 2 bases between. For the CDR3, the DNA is TGTGCCAGCAGTTACTCTAACGAGCAGTACTTC. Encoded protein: CASSYSNEQYF.

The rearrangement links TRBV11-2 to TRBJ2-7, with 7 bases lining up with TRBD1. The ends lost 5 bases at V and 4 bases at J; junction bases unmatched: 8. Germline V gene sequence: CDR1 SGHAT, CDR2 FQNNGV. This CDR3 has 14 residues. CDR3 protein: CASSHLGQTYEQYF. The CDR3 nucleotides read TGTGCCAGCAGCCACTTGGGACAGACATACGAGCAGTACTTC. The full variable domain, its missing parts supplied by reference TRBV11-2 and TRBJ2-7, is EAGVAQSPRYKIIEKRQSVAFWCNPISGHATLYWYQQILGQGPKLLIQFQNNGVVDDSQLPKDRFSAERLKGVDSTLKIQPAKLEDSAVYLCASSHLGQTYEQYFGPGTRLTVT.

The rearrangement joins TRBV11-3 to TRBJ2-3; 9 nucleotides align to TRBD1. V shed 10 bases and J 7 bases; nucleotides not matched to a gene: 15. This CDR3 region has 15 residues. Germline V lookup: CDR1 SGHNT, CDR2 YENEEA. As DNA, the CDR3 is TGTGCCACCCAAGGATGGGACAGGGTGGTGAATACGCAGTATTTT. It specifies CATQGWDRVVNTQYF.

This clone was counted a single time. The DNA of the CDR3 is TGTGCCAGCAGCCCGGGACAGGGTTGGGAAGAGACCCAGTACTTC. Amino acid sequence: CASSPGQGWEETQYF. The rearrangement uses TRBV7-9 and TRBJ2-5, with 9 bases aligning to TRBD1. From germline, CDR1 is SEHNR and CDR2 FQNEAQ (reference sequence). Germline trimming cut 5 bases from V and 3 bases from J; bases unmatched to any gene: 7. The CDR3 totals 15 residues.

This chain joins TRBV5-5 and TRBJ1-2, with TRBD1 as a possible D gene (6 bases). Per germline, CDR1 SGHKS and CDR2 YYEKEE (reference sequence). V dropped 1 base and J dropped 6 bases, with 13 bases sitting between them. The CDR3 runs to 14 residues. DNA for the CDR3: TGTGCCAGCAGCTTGTTCCTGGGGGCAAATGGCTACACCTTC. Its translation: CASSLFLGANGYTF.

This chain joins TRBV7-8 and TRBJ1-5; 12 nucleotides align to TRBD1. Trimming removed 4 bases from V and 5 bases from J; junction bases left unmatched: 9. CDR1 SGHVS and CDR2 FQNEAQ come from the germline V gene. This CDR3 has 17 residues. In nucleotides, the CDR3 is TGTGCCAGCAGCTCAACGCGGGACAGGGGGCTCCATCAGCCCCAGCATTTT. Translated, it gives CASSSTRDRGLHQPQHF.

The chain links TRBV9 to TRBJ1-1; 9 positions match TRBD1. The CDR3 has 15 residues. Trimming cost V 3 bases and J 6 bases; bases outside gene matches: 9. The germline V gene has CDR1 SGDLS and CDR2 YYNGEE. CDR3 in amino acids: CASSARTGEFPEAFF. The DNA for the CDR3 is TGTGCCAGCAGCGCAAGGACAGGGGAATTTCCTGAAGCTTTCTTT.

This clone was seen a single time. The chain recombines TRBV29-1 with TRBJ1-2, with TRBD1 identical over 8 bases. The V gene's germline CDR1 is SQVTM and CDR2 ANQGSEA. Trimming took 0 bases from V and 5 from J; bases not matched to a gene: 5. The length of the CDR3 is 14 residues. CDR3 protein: CSVEETGEVYGYTF. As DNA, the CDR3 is TGCAGCGTTGAAGAGACAGGGGAAGTATATGGCTACACCTTC.

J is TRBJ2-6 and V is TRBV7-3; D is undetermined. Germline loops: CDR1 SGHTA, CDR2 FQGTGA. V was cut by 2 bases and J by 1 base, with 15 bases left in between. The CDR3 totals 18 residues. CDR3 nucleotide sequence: TGTGCCAGCAGCTTATGGATCGGCGGTACGTCTGGGGCCAACGTCCTGACTTTC. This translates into CASSLWIGGTSGANVLTF.

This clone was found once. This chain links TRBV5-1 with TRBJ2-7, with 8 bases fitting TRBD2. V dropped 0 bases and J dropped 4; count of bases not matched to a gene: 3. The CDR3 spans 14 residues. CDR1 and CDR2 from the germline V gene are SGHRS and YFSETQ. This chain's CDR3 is CASSLAGGDYEQYF. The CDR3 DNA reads TGCGCCAGCAGCTTGGCCGGGGGGGATTACGAGCAGTACTTC.

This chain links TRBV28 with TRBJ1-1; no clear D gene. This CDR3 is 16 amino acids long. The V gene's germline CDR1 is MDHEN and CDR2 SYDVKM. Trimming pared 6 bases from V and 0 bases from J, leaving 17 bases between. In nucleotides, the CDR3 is TGTGCCAGCAGGTGGAGAGTGTCGGCCCTGAACACTGAAGCTTTCTTT. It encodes CASRWRVSALNTEAFF.

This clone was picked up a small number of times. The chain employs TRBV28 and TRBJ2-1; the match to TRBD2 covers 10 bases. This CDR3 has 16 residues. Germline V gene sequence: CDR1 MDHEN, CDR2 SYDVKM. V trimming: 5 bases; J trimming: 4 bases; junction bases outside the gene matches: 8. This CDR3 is CASSEAAGGVYNEQFF. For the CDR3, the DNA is TGTGCCAGCAGTGAAGCAGCGGGAGGGGTATACAATGAGCAGTTCTTC.

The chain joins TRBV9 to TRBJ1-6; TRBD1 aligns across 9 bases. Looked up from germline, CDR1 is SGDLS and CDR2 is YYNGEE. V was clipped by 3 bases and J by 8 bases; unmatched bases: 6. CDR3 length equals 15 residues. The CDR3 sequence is CASSDHGQGYSPLHF. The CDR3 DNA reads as TGTGCCAGCAGCGACCACGGACAGGGGTATTCACCCCTCCACTTT.

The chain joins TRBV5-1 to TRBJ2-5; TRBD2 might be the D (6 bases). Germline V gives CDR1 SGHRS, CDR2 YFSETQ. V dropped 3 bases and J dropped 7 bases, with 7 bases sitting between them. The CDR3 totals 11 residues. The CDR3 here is CASSSGGTQYF. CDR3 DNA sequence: TGCGCCAGCAGCTCCGGGGGGACCCAGTACTTC. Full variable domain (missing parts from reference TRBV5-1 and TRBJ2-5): KAGVTQTPRYLIKTRGQQVTLSCSPISGHRSVSWYQQTPGQGLQFLFEYFSETQRNKGNFPGRFSGRQFSNSRSEMNVSTLELGDSALYLCASSSGGTQYFGPGTRLLVL.

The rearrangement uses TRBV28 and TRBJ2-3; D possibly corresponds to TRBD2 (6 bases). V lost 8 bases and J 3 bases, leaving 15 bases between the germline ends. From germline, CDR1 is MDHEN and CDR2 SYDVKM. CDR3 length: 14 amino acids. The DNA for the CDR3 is TGTGCCAGCGGTAGGGATGGAGGGACAGATACGCAGTATTTT. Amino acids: CASGRDGGTDTQYF.

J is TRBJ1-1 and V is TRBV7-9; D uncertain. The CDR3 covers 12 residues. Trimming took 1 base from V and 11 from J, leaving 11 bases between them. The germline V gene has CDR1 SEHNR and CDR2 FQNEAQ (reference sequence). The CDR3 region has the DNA TGTGCCAGCAGCTTAGGGACTGCGGGTGCTTTCTTT. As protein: CASSLGTAGAFF.

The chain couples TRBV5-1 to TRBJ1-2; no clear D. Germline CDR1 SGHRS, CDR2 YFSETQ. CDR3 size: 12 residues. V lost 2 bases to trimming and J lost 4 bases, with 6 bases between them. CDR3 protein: CASSFDTYGYTF. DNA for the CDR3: TGCGCCAGCAGCTTCGACACCTATGGCTACACCTTC.

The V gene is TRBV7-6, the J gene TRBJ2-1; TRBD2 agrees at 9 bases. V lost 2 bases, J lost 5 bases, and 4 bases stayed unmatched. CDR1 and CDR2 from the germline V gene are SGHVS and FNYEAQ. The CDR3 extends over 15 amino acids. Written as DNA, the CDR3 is TGTGCCAGCAGCTTAAGCGGGAGGATCGACAATGAGCAGTTCTTC. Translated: CASSLSGRIDNEQFF.

Written as DNA, the CDR3 is TGTGCCAGCAGCTTCGAGGGACTAGCGGGGGGAGAGACCCAGTACTTC. The encoded protein is CASSFEGLAGGETQYF. This chain joins TRBV11-2 and TRBJ2-5, with TRBD2 matching 15 bases. CDR1 and CDR2 from the germline V gene are SGHAT and FQNNGV. CDR3 size: 16 residues. V shed 3 bases and J 4 bases; nucleotides not matched to a gene: 3. The full variable domain, in which reference TRBV11-2 and TRBJ2-5 provide the parts outside the CDR3, is EAGVAQSPRYKIIEKRQSVAFWCNPISGHATLYWYQQILGQGPKLLIQFQNNGVVDDSQLPKDRFSAERLKGVDSTLKIQPAKLEDSAVYLCASSFEGLAGGETQYFGPGTRLLVL.

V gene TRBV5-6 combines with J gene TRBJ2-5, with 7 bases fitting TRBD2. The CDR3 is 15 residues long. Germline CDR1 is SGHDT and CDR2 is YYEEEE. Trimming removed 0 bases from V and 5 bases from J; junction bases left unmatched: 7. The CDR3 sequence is CASSLGFWGGETQYF. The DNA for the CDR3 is TGTGCCAGCAGCTTGGGTTTTTGGGGAGGGGAGACCCAGTACTTC. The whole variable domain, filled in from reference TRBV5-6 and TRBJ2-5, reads DAGVTQSPTHLIKTRGQQVTLRCSPKSGHDTVSWYQQALGQGPQFIFQYYEEEERQRGNFPDRFSGHQFPNYSSELNVNALLLGDSALYLCASSLGFWGGETQYFGPGTRLLVL.

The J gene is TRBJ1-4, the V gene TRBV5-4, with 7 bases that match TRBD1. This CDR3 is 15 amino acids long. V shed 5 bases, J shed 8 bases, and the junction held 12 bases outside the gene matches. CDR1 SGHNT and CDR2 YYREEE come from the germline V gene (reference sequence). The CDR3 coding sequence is TGTGCCAGCAGGCCGAGGGACAGCCCCGGAGAAAAACTGTTTTTT. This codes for CASRPRDSPGEKLFF.

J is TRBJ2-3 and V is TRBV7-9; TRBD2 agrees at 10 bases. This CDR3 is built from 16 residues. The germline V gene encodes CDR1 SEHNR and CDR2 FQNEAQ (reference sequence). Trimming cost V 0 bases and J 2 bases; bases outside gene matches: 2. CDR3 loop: CASSLALAGYTDTQYF. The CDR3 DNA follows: TGTGCCAGCAGCTTAGCACTAGCGGGGTACACAGATACGCAGTATTTT.

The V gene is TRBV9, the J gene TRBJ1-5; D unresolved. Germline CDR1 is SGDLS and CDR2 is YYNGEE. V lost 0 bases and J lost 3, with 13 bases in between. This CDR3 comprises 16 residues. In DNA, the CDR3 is TGTGCCAGCAGCGTAGACGGGAGTTATACCAATCAGCCCCAGCATTTT. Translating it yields CASSVDGSYTNQPQHF.

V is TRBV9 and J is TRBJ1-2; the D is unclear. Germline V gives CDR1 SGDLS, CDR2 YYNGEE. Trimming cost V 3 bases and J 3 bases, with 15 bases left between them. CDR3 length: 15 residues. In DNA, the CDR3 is TGTGCCAGCAGCGAAACGGGTAGCGGGGACTATGGCTACACCTTC. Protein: CASSETGSGDYGYTF.

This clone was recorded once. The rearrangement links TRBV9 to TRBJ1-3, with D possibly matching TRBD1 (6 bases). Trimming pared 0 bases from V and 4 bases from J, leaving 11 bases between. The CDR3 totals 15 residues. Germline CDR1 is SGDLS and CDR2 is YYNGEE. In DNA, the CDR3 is TGTGCCAGCAGCGTAGGACTACAGGGCGGAAACACCATATATTTT. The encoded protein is CASSVGLQGGNTIYF.